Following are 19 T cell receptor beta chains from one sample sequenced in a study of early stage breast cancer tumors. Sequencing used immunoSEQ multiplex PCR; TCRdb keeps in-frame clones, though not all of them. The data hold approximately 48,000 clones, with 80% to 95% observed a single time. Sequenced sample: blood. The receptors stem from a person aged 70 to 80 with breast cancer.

This CDR3 reads CASSFGGERSNQPQHF. CDR3 nucleotides: TGTGCCAGCAGTTTTGGGGGGGAACGGAGCAATCAGCCCCAGCATTTT. V and J are TRBV27 and TRBJ1-5, with a tentative D call TRBD1 (5 bases). Germline CDR1 MNHEY, CDR2 SMNVEV (reference sequence). The length of the CDR3 is 16 residues. The germline V and J ends were trimmed by 3 bases and 1 base, with 13 bases remaining between them.

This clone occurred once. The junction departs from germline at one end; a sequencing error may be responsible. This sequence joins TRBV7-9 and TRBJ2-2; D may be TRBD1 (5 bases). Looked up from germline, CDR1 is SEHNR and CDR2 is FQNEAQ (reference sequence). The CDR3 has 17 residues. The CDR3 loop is CASSPPLGAANTGELFF. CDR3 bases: TGTGCCAGCAGCCCACCTTTAGGGGCAGCGAACACTGGGGAGCTGTTTTTT. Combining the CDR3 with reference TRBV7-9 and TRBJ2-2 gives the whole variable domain DTGVSQNPRHKITKRGQNVTFRCDPISEHNRLYWYRQTLGQGPEFLTYFQNEAQLEKSRLLSDRFSAERPKGSFSTLEIQRTEQGDSAMYLCASSPPLGAANTGELFFGEGSRLTVL.

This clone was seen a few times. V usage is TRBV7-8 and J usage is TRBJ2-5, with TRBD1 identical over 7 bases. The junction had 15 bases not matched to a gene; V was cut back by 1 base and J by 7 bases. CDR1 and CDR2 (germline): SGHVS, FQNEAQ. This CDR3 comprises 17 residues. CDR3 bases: TGTGCCAGCAGCTTAGGGGTTCGGCAGGGGGAAATCGGGACCCAGTACTTC. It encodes CASSLGVRQGEIGTQYF. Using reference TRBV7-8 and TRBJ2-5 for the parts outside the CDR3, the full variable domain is GAGVSQSPRYKVAKRGQDVALRCDPISGHVSLFWYQQALGQGPEFLTYFQNEAQLDKSGLPSDRFFAERPEGSVSTLKIQRTQQEDSAVYLCASSLGVRQGEIGTQYFGPGTRLLVL.

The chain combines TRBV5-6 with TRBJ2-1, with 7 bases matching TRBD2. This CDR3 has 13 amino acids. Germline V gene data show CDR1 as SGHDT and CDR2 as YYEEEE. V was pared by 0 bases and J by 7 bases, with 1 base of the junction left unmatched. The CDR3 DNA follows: TGTGCCAGCAGCTTGGCCGGGAGGAATGAGCAGTTCTTC. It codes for CASSLAGRNEQFF.

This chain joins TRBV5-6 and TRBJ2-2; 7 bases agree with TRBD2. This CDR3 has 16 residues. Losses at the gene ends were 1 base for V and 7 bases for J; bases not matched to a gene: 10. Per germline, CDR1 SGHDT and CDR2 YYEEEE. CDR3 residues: CASSLSFGRSGGELFF. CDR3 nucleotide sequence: TGTGCCAGCAGCTTGTCATTCGGGAGGAGTGGCGGGGAGCTGTTTTTT. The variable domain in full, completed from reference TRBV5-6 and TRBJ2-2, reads DAGVTQSPTHLIKTRGQQVTLRCSPKSGHDTVSWYQQALGQGPQFIFQYYEEEERQRGNFPDRFSGHQFPNYSSELNVNALLLGDSALYLCASSLSFGRSGGELFFGEGSRLTVL.

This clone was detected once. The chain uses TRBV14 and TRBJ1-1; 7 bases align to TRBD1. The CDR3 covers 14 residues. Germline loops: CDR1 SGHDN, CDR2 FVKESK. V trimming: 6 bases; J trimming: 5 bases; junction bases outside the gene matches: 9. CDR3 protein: CASRTGGGTTEAFF. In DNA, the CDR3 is TGTGCCAGCAGGACCGGAGGGGGCACGACTGAAGCTTTCTTT.

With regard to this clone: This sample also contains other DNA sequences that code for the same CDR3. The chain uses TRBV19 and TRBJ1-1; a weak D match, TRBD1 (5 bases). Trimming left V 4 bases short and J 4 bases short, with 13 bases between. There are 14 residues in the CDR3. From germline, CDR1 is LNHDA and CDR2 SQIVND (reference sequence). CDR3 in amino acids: CASSTRQGGTEAFF. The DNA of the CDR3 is TGTGCCAGTAGTACCCGGCAGGGCGGCACTGAAGCTTTCTTT.

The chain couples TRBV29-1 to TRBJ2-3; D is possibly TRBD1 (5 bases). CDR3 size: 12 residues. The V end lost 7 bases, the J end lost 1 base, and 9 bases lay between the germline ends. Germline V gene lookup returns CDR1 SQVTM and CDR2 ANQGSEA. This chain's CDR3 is CSASTGTDTQYF. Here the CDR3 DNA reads TGCAGCGCATCGACAGGCACAGATACGCAGTATTTT.

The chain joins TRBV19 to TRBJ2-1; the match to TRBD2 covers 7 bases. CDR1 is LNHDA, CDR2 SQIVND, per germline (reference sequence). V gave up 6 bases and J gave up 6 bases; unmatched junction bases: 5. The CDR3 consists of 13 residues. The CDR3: CASRIGGGNEQFF. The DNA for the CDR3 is TGTGCCAGTAGGATTGGGGGGGGCAATGAGCAGTTCTTC. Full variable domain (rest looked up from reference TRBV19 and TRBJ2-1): DGGITQSPKYLFRKEGQNVTLSCEQNLNHDAMYWYRQDPGQGLRLIYYSQIVNDFQKGDIAEGYSVSREKKESFPLTVTSAQKNPTAFYLCASRIGGGNEQFFGPGTRLTVL.

The CDR3, as DNA: TGTGCCAGCAGCATACAGGTTGGGGAGCAGTTCTTC. It specifies CASSIQVGEQFF. The chain couples TRBV7-2 to TRBJ2-1; TRBD1 is a possible D gene (5 bases). This CDR3 has 12 residues. Trimming removed 5 bases at V and 10 bases at J, with 12 bases between. Germline CDR1 reads SGHTA; CDR2 reads FQGNSA.

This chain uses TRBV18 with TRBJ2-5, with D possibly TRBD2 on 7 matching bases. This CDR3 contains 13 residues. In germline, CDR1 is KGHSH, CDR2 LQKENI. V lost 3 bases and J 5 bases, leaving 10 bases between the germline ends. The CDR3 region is CASSPGGHETQYF. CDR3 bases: TGTGCCAGCTCACCCGGGGGGCACGAGACCCAGTACTTC.

The CDR3, as DNA: TGCAGCGTTGGGCAAACAGGGGGTGTCTATGGCTACACCTTC. This codes for CSVGQTGGVYGYTF. The rearrangement uses TRBV29-1 and TRBJ1-2; 8 bases fit TRBD1. The CDR3 consists of 14 residues. V trimming: 4 bases; J trimming: 4 bases; junction bases outside the gene matches: 8. The germline V gene has CDR1 SQVTM and CDR2 ANQGSEA.

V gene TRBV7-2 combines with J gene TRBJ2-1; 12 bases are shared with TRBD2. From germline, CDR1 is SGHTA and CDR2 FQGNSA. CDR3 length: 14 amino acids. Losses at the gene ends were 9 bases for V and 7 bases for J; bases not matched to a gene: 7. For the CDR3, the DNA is TGTGCCAGTACCCGGACTAGCGGGACTAATGAGCAGTTCTTC. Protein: CASTRTSGTNEQFF.

CDR3 nucleotide sequence: TGTGCCAGCAGCTTATGGGAGGCTCAGCCCCAGCATTTT. Its translation: CASSLWEAQPQHF. J is TRBJ1-5 and V is TRBV7-2, with no clear D. Germline values: CDR1 SGHTA, CDR2 FQGNSA. This CDR3 contains 13 residues. V lost 2 bases, J lost 6 bases, and 8 bases lay in between.

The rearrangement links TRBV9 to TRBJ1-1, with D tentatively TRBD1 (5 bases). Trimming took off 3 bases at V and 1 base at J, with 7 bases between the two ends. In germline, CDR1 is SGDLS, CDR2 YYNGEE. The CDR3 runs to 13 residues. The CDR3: CASSDGGNTEAFF. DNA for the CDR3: TGTGCCAGCAGCGACGGGGGGAACACTGAAGCTTTCTTT.

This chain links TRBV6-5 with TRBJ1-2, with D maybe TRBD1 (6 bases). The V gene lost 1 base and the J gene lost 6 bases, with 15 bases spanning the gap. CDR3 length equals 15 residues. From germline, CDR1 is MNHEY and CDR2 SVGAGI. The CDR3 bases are TGTGCCAGCAGTTACTACACAGGACAGAGCCATGGCTACACCTTC. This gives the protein CASSYYTGQSHGYTF.

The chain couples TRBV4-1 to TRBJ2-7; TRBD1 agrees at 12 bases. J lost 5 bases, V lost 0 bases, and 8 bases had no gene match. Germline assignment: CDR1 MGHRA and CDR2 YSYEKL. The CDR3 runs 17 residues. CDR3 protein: CASSQDRGTGGSDEQYF. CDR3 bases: TGCGCCAGCAGCCAAGATCGGGGGACAGGGGGCAGCGACGAGCAGTACTTC.

CDR3 protein: CASSPSGDRYNYGYTF. The CDR3 region has the DNA TGTGCCAGCAGCCCATCCGGGGACAGGTATAACTATGGCTACACCTTC. The genes are TRBV4-2 and TRBJ1-2; 8 bases align to TRBD1. The CDR3 sequence is 16 residues long. Germline CDR1 and CDR2: LGHNA and YNFKEQ. Trimming at V came to 4 bases and at J to 1 base, leaving 8 bases not matched to a gene.

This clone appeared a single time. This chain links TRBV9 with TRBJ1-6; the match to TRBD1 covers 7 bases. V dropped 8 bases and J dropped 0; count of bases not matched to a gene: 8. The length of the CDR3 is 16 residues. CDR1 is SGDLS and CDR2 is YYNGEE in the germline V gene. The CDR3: CASTTGPSSYNSPLHF. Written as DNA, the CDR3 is TGTGCCAGTACGACAGGGCCAAGCTCCTATAATTCACCCCTCCACTTT.